The entry below describes one T cell receptor beta chain. The antigen remains unidentified. Germline trimming cut 1 base from V and 2 bases from J; bases unmatched to any gene: 7. This CDR3 comprises 17 residues. Germline V gives CDR1 LNHNV, CDR2 YYDKDF (reference sequence). Assay used: immunoSEQ multiplex PCR; TCRdb lists only in-frame clones, some missing. Of about 130,000 clones in the sample, about nine tenths were seen once. The entry originates in a study of cytomegalovirus exposure and HLA in healthy donors. Across the whole study: The 120 or so validation repertoires were produced on the same platform as the 650 or so repertoires of the first cohort. This was reported in a later analysis.

Overall study findings and caveats: In vitro checks showed that three CMV-associated chains really do target CMV antigens. Subsequent analysis found a tendency for first-cohort TCR clusters to co-occur within the 120 or so validation repertoires. Published work reported that the classifier diagnosed cytomegalovirus status with high specificity and sensitivity.

Sequenced sample: PBMCs. The source of this sequence is a woman between 18 and 29 years old in good health and CMV-seronegative. V gene TRBV15 combines with J gene TRBJ2-2, with 7 bases lining up with TRBD2. The CDR3 spells CATSRASGKINTGELFF. For the CDR3, the DNA is TGTGCCACCAGCAGAGCCAGCGGGAAGATTAACACCGGGGAGCTGTTTTTT.